This TCR beta chain was sequenced for a study of breast tumors, draining lymph nodes, adjacent tissues. Findings and limits, study-wide: Tumor and nontumor repertoires were significantly more similar in luminal-like than in basal-like breast cancer.

There are many counts of this clonotype. The target antigen is unknown. The CDR3 covers 16 residues. Trimming at V came to 8 bases and at J to 2 bases, leaving 14 bases not matched to a gene. The V gene's germline CDR1 is MDHEN and CDR2 SYDVKM. MiXCR was run by TCRdb on the multiplex PCR reads, yielding one entry per CDR3 protein. Of fewer than 300,000 distinct CDR3 sequences in the sample, approximately 31% were seen once. Samples came from axillary lymph nodes draining the breast cancer. Sequencing was performed on axillary lymph node tissue. The V call is TRBV28, the J call TRBJ2-7; 8 nucleotides match TRBD2. This sequence originates from a female donor with breast cancer. Some clones in this sample may be carry-over from other donors' samples. CDR3 coding DNA: TGTGCCAGCTGCGGGGGGTCTGGGACTTCGCCCTACGAGCAGTACTTC. This encodes CASCGGSGTSPYEQYF.